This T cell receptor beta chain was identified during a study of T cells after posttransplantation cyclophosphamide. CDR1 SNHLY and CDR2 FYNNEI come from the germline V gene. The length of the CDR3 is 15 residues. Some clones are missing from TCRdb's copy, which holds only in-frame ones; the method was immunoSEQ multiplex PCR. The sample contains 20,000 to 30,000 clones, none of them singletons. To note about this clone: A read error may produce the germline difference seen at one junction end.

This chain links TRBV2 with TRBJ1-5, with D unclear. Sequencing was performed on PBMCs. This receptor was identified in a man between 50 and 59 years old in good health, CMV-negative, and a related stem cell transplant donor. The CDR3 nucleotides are TGTGCCAGCACCCAAGGAGGGAACGGCAATCAGCCCCAGAATTTT. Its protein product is CASTQGGNGNQPQNF. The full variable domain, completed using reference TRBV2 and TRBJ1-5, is EPEVTQTPSHQVTQMGQEVILRCVPISNHLYFYWYRQILGQKVEFLVSFYNNEISEKSEIFDDQFSVERPDGSNFTLKIRSTKLEDSAMYFCASTQGGNGNQPQNFGDGTRLSIL.